This is a list of T cell receptor beta chains from one sample in a study of T cell repertoires in cytomegalovirus infection. TCRdb redid the calling of the reads with MiXCR, one entry per CDR3 protein. The table lists nearly 650,000 distinct CDR3 sequences, approximately 25% of them singletons. Sequenced sample: CD8+ T cells from PBMCs. The receptors were sampled from a human donor in good health (CMV status not recorded). Some clones in this sample may be carry-over from other donors' samples. The CDR3 runs from the conserved cysteine through the conserved F or W. Part of the rows lack a size; the others show once, few, many or a class for expanded clones.

J gene | V gene | clone size | CDR3 protein
TRBJ2-7 | TRBV28 | many | CASRIQGYEQYF
TRBJ1-2 | TRBV10-3 | once | CAIRTGPPNYGCTF
TRBJ2-1 | TRBV6-5 | few | CASSYGTGDNEQFF
TRBJ1-1 | TRBV28 | many | CASSLPQGNTEAFF
TRBJ2-5 | TRBV7-9 | few | CASSSLDRGRFQTQYF
TRBJ2-5 | TRBV28 | few | CASSWEQGQETQYF
TRBJ2-3 | TRBV5-6 | few | CASSGRRWGTESTDTQYF
TRBJ2-1 | TRBV6-2/TRBV6-3 | many | CASSYPNPLTSGGGQFF
TRBJ2-3 | TRBV7-2 | many | CASSHYPAGPSTDTQYF
TRBJ1-2 | TRBV12-3/TRBV12-4 | NA | CASSPTGGAGGYTF
TRBJ2-7 | TRBV2 | few | CASSDSDFGTEEQYF
TRBJ2-2 | TRBV10-1 | NA | CASSEPDKTGELFF
TRBJ2-1 | TRBV14 | few | CASSQDTSNNEQFF
TRBJ2-1 | TRBV12-5 | few | CASGGGGTTYNEQFF
TRBJ1-2 | TRBV7-9 | NA | CASSPDRGAGYTF
TRBJ2-3 | TRBV2 | few | CASSEDSVFSTDTQYF
TRBJ1-1 | TRBV15 | NA | CATSTSQGEAFF
TRBJ1-2 | TRBV7-8 | many | CASEEVTGLGANYGYTF
TRBJ1-2 | TRBV9 | NA | CASSVGSGQNYGYTF
TRBJ1-6 | TRBV25-1 | NA | CASSAGGGAPLHF
TRBJ1-1 | TRBV10-3 | NA | CAISGPNEQGKNTEAFF
TRBJ1-2 | TRBV9 | NA | CASSLGQGVGGYTF
TRBJ1-4 | TRBV4-3 | few | CASSQDSGGRGGEKLFF
TRBJ2-5 | TRBV20-1 | NA | CSAITGVWETQYF
TRBJ1-1 | TRBV6-2/TRBV6-3 | many | CASSYSAEINTEAFF
TRBJ1-2 | TRBV5-4 | NA | CASSVMAGTGNVGYTF
TRBJ1-4 | TRBV18 | many | CASSPNSLRGSGEKLFF
TRBJ2-3 | TRBV6-5 | NA | CASSYSRTWLQGTDTQYF
TRBJ1-1 | TRBV20-1 | NA | CSALREQGNTEAFF
TRBJ1-1 | TRBV7-2 | many | CASSSGIAFF
TRBJ1-4 | TRBV14 | NA | CASSQSGFATNEKLFF
TRBJ1-2 | TRBV7-9 | many | CASSLANRIYGYTF
TRBJ1-2 | TRBV7-8 | many | CASSSSTGYSYGYTF
TRBJ1-1 | TRBV19 | many | CASSILLFTEAFF
TRBJ1-1 | TRBV7-9 | NA | CASVGDTEAFF
TRBJ2-7 | TRBV7-6 | NA | CASSLGTGGPEQYF
TRBJ1-2 | TRBV2 | NA | CACTDRRYGYTF